The 20 T cell receptor beta chains below all came from one sample that was sequenced in a study of blood T cell repertoires in COVID-19. The data were produced by immunoSEQ multiplex PCR, yet TCRdb's version contains in-frame clones alone and is incomplete. The sample contains 150,000 to 200,000 clones, approximately 73% of which appear only once. Sequencing input: PBMCs or T cells enriched from blood (not recorded which). These receptors all stem from a woman aged 50 to 60 with acute COVID-19.

V usage is TRBV28 and J usage is TRBJ2-3; 8 bases are shared with TRBD1. CDR1 and CDR2 from the germline V gene are MDHEN and SYDVKM. The V gene end was trimmed by 3 bases and the J gene end by 4 bases; junction bases not matched to a gene: 3. The CDR3 sequence is 14 residues long. The CDR3 spells CASSFGQGADTQYF. As DNA, the CDR3 is TGTGCCAGCAGTTTTGGACAGGGCGCAGATACGCAGTATTTT.

The CDR3 nucleotides read TGTGCCATCAGTGACGACAACAGGGAAGAAGCTTTCTTT. Amino acids: CAISDDNREEAFF. V usage is TRBV10-3 and J usage is TRBJ1-1; TRBD1 is a possible D gene (6 bases). CDR1 is ENHRY and CDR2 is SYGVKD in the germline V gene. The CDR3 runs to 13 residues. V was clipped by 3 bases and J by 8 bases, with 13 bases between them.

The rearrangement joins TRBV7-9 to TRBJ1-6; a possible D gene is TRBD1 (5 bases). The CDR3 sequence is 13 residues long. V was shortened by 2 bases and J by 12 bases, with 11 bases between the two germline ends. Germline CDR1 is SEHNR and CDR2 is FQNEAQ (reference sequence). The CDR3 DNA reads as TGTGCCAGCAGCTTACAAGACAGTGGACCCCTCCACTTT. Its translation is CASSLQDSGPLHF.

This clone was detected only once. The V and J genes are TRBV7-3 and TRBJ1-1, with D hard to call. The CDR3 totals 13 residues. Germline CDR1 is SGHTA and CDR2 is FQGTGA. Trimming removed 1 base from V and 7 bases from J, with 10 bases in between. The CDR3 loop is CASSLRPGNEAFF. The CDR3 region has the DNA TGTGCCAGCAGCTTAAGGCCCGGGAATGAAGCTTTCTTT.

Turning to this clone: A read error may account for a junction end that differs from germline. The chain couples TRBV20-1 to TRBJ1-4; D possibly corresponds to TRBD1 (6 bases). CDR3 length: 11 residues. Germline assignment: CDR1 DFQATT and CDR2 SNEGSKA (reference sequence). The CDR3 protein is CSARVGDKVGF. The CDR3 DNA sequence: TGCAGTGCTAGAGTGGGGGACAAAGTGGGGTTT.

The CDR3 DNA sequence: TGTGCCAGCAGCTTCTGGGGAGATCAGCCCCAGCATTTT. It yields the protein CASSFWGDQPQHF. This chain links TRBV7-9 with TRBJ1-5; D uncertain. Deletions cut 3 bases from V and 5 bases from J, with 8 bases between. CDR1 is SEHNR and CDR2 is FQNEAQ in the germline V gene (reference sequence). The CDR3 loop spans 13 amino acids. Drawing the rest from reference TRBV7-9 and TRBJ1-5, the complete variable domain is DTGVSQNPRHKITKRGQNVTFRCDPISEHNRLYWYRQTLGQGPEFLTYFQNEAQLEKSRLLSDRFSAERPKGSFSTLEIQRTEQGDSAMYLCASSFWGDQPQHFGDGTRLSIL.

The V gene is TRBV28, the J gene TRBJ1-4; TRBD1 aligns across 9 bases. Trimming took 6 bases from V and 8 from J; bases not matched to a gene: 10. The CDR3 extends over 15 amino acids. In germline, CDR1 is MDHEN, CDR2 SYDVKM. CDR3 residues: CASSPGGTGYEKLFF. Here the CDR3 DNA reads TGTGCCAGCAGCCCTGGGGGGACAGGGTACGAAAAACTGTTTTTT.

The chain links TRBV18 to TRBJ2-3, with D perhaps matching TRBD1 (8 bases). The CDR3 consists of 15 residues. The germline CDR1 and CDR2 sequences are KGHSH and LQKENI. Trimming pared 6 bases from V and 4 bases from J, leaving 17 bases between. The CDR3 DNA reads as TGTGCCAGCTCCCCTCGGACAGGGAGGGCAGATACGCAGTATTTT. Translating it yields CASSPRTGRADTQYF.

In its sample, this clone was seen once. In DNA form, the CDR3 reads TGCGCCAGCAGCTTGGGGCAACAGGGTAATGAAAAACTGTTTTTT. Its translation: CASSLGQQGNEKLFF. J is TRBJ1-4 and V is TRBV5-1; D perhaps matches TRBD1 (6 bases). CDR3 length equals 15 residues. Germline CDR1 reads SGHRS; CDR2 reads YFSETQ. V was trimmed by 0 bases and J by 4 bases, leaving 10 bases between them.

This clone was seen ten or more times. The genes are TRBV5-1 and TRBJ2-1; 7 bases line up with TRBD2. The junction had 6 bases not matched to a gene; V was cut back by 2 bases and J by 4 bases. The germline V gene has CDR1 SGHRS and CDR2 YFSETQ. The CDR3 runs to 15 residues. CDR3 loop: CASSFHGGNYNEQFF. For the CDR3, the DNA is TGCGCCAGCAGCTTTCACGGGGGGAATTACAATGAGCAGTTCTTC.

The V gene is TRBV7-2, the J gene TRBJ1-6; 7 bases line up with TRBD1. The CDR3 is 18 amino acids. The trim removed 2 bases at V and 7 bases at J, leaving 14 bases unmatched. CDR1 is SGHTA, CDR2 FQGNSA, per germline. CDR3 in DNA: TGTGCCAGCAGCTTATTTTCCGTGGGGACAGCAGCCAATTCACCCCTCCACTTT. This encodes CASSLFSVGTAANSPLHF.

The rearrangement joins TRBV29-1 to TRBJ1-2; the D gene is possibly TRBD1 (6 bases). Germline V CDR1 and CDR2: SQVTM, ANQGSEA. The CDR3 is made up of 14 amino acids. The V gene lost 1 base and the J gene lost 5 bases, with 14 bases spanning the gap. CDR3: CSVEAGGGGYGYTF. CDR3 nucleotides: TGCAGCGTTGAAGCCGGGGGGGGCGGATATGGCTACACCTTC.

The CDR3 DNA follows: TGTGCCACGCGTCTAGAGGGTCTTCGTGGCTACACCTTC. Its protein is CATRLEGLRGYTF. This chain links TRBV19 with TRBJ1-2; D not certain. CDR1 is LNHDA, CDR2 SQIVND, per germline (reference sequence). Trimming removed 10 bases at V and 7 bases at J, with 19 bases between. The CDR3 covers 13 residues.

The chain links TRBV27 to TRBJ1-3; D is undetermined. The CDR3 is 17 residues long. Germline V gene data show CDR1 as MNHEY and CDR2 as SMNVEV (reference sequence). V lost 2 bases to trimming and J lost 0 bases, with 14 bases between them. The CDR3 sequence: CASSLTSSGASGNTIYF. CDR3 DNA: TGTGCCAGCAGTTTAACATCATCGGGAGCCTCTGGAAACACCATATATTTT.

The chain links TRBV6-5 to TRBJ1-2; 10 bases line up with TRBD1. Germline CDR1 reads MNHEY; CDR2 reads SVGAGI. This CDR3 has 15 residues. The V gene end was trimmed by 6 bases and the J gene end by 2 bases; junction bases not matched to a gene: 6. The CDR3 coding sequence is TGTGCCAGCAGGGCAAGACAGGGGGCAAACTATGGCTACACCTTC. Protein sequence: CASRARQGANYGYTF.

V usage is TRBV19 and J usage is TRBJ1-1; TRBD1 matches at 9 bases. Trimming at V came to 4 bases and at J to 5 bases, leaving 14 bases not matched to a gene. CDR1 LNHDA and CDR2 SQIVND come from the germline V gene (reference sequence). The CDR3 contains 17 residues. CDR3 loop: CASSSPRERDRVTEAFF. CDR3 nucleotide sequence: TGTGCCAGTAGTAGCCCTCGGGAGAGGGACAGGGTTACTGAAGCTTTCTTT.

The chain couples TRBV7-6 to TRBJ1-1; TRBD1 aligns across 7 bases. Germline assignment: CDR1 SGHVS and CDR2 FNYEAQ. V was pared by 4 bases and J by 5 bases, with 4 bases of the junction left unmatched. This CDR3 comprises 13 residues. CDR3 residues: CASSWTGDTEAFF. The CDR3 DNA sequence: TGTGCCAGCAGCTGGACAGGTGATACTGAAGCTTTCTTT.

J is TRBJ1-1 and V is TRBV30, with no clear D. Between the trimmed V and J ends, which lost 4 bases and 1 base, there was a span of 10 bases. This CDR3 is 13 amino acids long. Germline values: CDR1 GTSNPN, CDR2 SVGIG (reference sequence). Here the CDR3 DNA reads TGTGCCTGGACCAAGGCGGCGAACACTGAAGCTTTCTTT. It is translated as CAWTKAANTEAFF. The full variable domain, rest sourced from reference TRBV30 and TRBJ1-1, is SQTIHQWPATLVQPVGSPLSLECTVEGTSNPNLYWYRQAAGRGLQLLFYSVGIGQISSEVPQNLSASRPQDRQFILSSKKLLLSDSGFYLCAWTKAANTEAFFGQGTRLTVV.

The V gene is TRBV4-2, the J gene TRBJ2-3; TRBD2 agrees at 7 bases. V gave up 1 base and J gave up 5 bases; unmatched junction bases: 9. The CDR3 sequence is 16 residues long. Germline V lookup: CDR1 LGHNA, CDR2 YNFKEQ. CDR3 nucleotide sequence: TGTGCCAGCAGCCAAGGCGGGGGAATCCTGGGAGATACGCAGTATTTT. This gives the protein CASSQGGGILGDTQYF.

The CDR3 DNA reads TGTGCCAGCAGCCCCCAAGGCGACCCTCAGAACGGGTATGGCTACACCTTC. It translates to CASSPQGDPQNGYGYTF. This chain connects TRBV7-2 to TRBJ1-2; no clear D gene. Germline V gene data show CDR1 as SGHTA and CDR2 as FQGNSA. CDR3 length: 17 amino acids. V was pared by 5 bases and J by 5 bases, with 24 bases between.